This TCR beta chain originates from a study of cytomegalovirus exposure and HLA in healthy donors. Study results and limitations: The study found most TCR sequences rare, yet found some public TCRs in many donors.

For this clone: Its antigen is unknown.

Use of 60 Vbeta and 13 Jbeta primers characterized the PCR. TCRdb keeps only in-frame clones here, not all; method: immunoSEQ multiplex PCR. The data contain about 200,000 clones, around 80% of them singletons. The CDR3 runs to 17 residues. The sequence came from a man aged 45-60 years in good health and CMV-seronegative. Sequencing input: PBMCs. V and J are TRBV1 and TRBJ2-3; the D call of TRBD2 is as the table states it, not checked on the DNA. TRBV1 is deemed a pseudogene. CDR3 residues: CTSSLPNVVTSTDTQYF. Written as DNA, the CDR3 is TGCACCAGCAGCCTCCCCAACGTGGTGACTAGCACAGATACGCAGTATTTT.